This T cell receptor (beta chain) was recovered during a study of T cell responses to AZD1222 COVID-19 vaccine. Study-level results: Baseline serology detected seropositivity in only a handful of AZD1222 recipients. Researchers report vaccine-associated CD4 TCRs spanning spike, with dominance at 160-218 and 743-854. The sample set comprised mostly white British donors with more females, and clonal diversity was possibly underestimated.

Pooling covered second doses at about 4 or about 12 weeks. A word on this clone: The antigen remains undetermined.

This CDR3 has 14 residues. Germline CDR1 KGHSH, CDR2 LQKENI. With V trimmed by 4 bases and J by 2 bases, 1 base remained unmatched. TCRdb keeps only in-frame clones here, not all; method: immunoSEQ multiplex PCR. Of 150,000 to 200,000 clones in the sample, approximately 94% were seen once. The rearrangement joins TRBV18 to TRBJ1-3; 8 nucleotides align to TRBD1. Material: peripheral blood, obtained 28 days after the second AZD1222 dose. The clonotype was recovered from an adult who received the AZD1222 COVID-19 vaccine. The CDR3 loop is CASSQDRAGNTIYF. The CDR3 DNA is TGTGCCAGCTCACAGGACAGGGCTGGAAACACCATATATTTT.